The 5 T cell receptor beta chains presented below share a single source sample, sequenced in a study of blood T cells in healthy people across ages. Primers used in a second PCR of about 7 to 12 cycles were a sample-barcoded 5' primer and a J-beta primer mix. TCRdb redid the calling of the 5' RACE reads with MiXCR, one entry per CDR3 protein. Found here are 800,000 or so distinct CDR3 sequences, approximately 25% of them singletons; the top ten hold 3.7%. These data also featured in a second study, about T cells of mothers and their children.

The sequenced sample consisted of blood. The receptors shown here come from a boy aged 5-17 years in good health.

The chain carries TRBV24-1 and TRBJ2-3; 12 bases line up with TRBD1. V was clipped by 7 bases and J by 3 bases; unmatched bases: 31. CDR1 and CDR2 (germline): KGHDR, SFDVKD. CDR3 length: 24 amino acids. The CDR3 loop reads CATSRNRDRGHAGPVPLGTDTQYF. CDR3 coding DNA: TGTGCCACCAGCCGAAACCGGGACAGGGGGCACGCGGGCCCGGTTCCCCTGGGAACAGATACGCAGTATTTT.

This clonotype was counted between two and nine times. The chain recombines TRBV9 with TRBJ2-1; perhaps D is TRBD1 or TRBD2 (5 bases each). The J call may not be correct, given that the DNA end is closer to TRBJ2-7. This CDR3 has 16 amino acids. The germline V gene has CDR1 SGDLS and CDR2 YYNGEE. The CDR3 DNA is TGTGCCAGCAGCCGTTTAGGGACGGTAAGCTCCTACGAGCAGTACTTC. Residues: CASSRLGTVSSYEQYF.

This clonotype has a handful of counts. The chain joins TRBV18 to TRBJ2-3; D may be TRBD2 (5 bases). V gave up 3 bases and J gave up 8 bases, with 18 bases separating them. The germline gives CDR1 KGHSH, CDR2 LQKENI. The CDR3 spans 15 residues. This CDR3 is CASSPGLQLAGTQYF. The CDR3, as DNA: TGTGCCAGCTCACCCGGGCTACAACTGGCGGGTACGCAGTATTTT.

This clonotype was counted only a few times. The rearrangement uses TRBV11-1 and TRBJ2-6, with D hard to call. Germline values: CDR1 SGHAT, CDR2 FQDESV (reference sequence). This CDR3 contains 15 residues. V lost 5 bases to trimming and J lost 5 bases, with 13 bases between them. The CDR3 DNA reads as TGTGCCAGCAGCCCGAAGCTCTACTGGGCCAACGTCCTGACTTTC. Protein sequence: CASSPKLYWANVLTF.

A word on this clonotype: A read error may produce the germline difference seen at one junction end. The chain uses TRBV12-3 or TRBV12-4 and TRBJ2-1, with D tentatively TRBD1 (6 bases). This CDR3 spans 13 amino acids. The CDR3 reads CASRQTGFHEQFF. In DNA form, the CDR3 reads TGTGCTAGCAGACAAACAGGGTTCCATGAGCAGTTCTTC.